Following are 29 T cell receptor beta chains from one sample sequenced in a study of blood T cell repertoires in COVID-19. The assay was immunoSEQ multiplex PCR, and TCRdb's table has in-frame clones only and misses some. Here the sample spans about 220,000 clones, around 84% being singletons. The material sequenced was peripheral blood. These receptors came from a man aged 45-65 years with active or convalescent COVID-19.

This chain links TRBV7-3 with TRBJ1-6, with a weak D call TRBD1 (6 bases). The CDR3 extends over 16 amino acids. Trimming took off 1 base at V and 10 bases at J, with 17 bases between the two ends. In germline, CDR1 is SGHTA, CDR2 FQGTGA. The CDR3 region is CASSLRAWGRESPLHF. CDR3 sequence (DNA): TGTGCCAGCAGCTTAAGGGCATGGGGGCGTGAATCACCCCTCCACTTT.

The V and J genes are TRBV7-8 and TRBJ2-1, with 7 bases lining up with TRBD2. Unmatched junction bases numbered 4, after V lost 5 bases and J lost 6 bases. CDR1 SGHVS and CDR2 FQNEAQ come from the germline V gene. This CDR3 comprises 13 residues. This CDR3 reads CASSRTRGNEQFF. The DNA for the CDR3 is TGTGCCAGCAGCCGGACTAGGGGCAATGAGCAGTTCTTC.

CDR3 sequence (DNA): TGCAGCGTTCTCCGGGACAGGGGCGCAGATACGCAGTATTTT. As protein: CSVLRDRGADTQYF. The chain couples TRBV29-1 to TRBJ2-3; 10 nucleotides agree with TRBD1. V lost 5 bases, J lost 4 bases, and 6 bases stayed unmatched. Per the germline V gene, CDR1 is SQVTM and CDR2 is ANQGSEA. CDR3 length: 14 amino acids.

The genes are TRBV6-2 or TRBV6-3 and TRBJ1-6; possibly TRBD1 for D (5 bases). This CDR3 comprises 15 residues. V shed 5 bases and J shed 7 bases, with 15 bases lying between them. Germline V gene data show CDR1 as MNHEY and CDR2 as SVGEGT. For the CDR3, the DNA is TGTGCCAGCAGTGACGCAGGGCTTGGCAATTCACCCCTCCACTTT. This encodes CASSDAGLGNSPLHF.

The genes are TRBV3-1 (or the pseudogene TRBV3-2) and TRBJ2-1, with TRBD2 matching 8 bases. Germline V gives CDR1 LGHDT, CDR2 YNNKEL (reference sequence). After removal of 2 bases from V and 3 bases from J, the junction contained 6 bases not matched to a gene. This CDR3 has 16 amino acids. The CDR3 protein is CASSQTSGGNYNEQFF. Written as DNA, the CDR3 is TGTGCCAGCAGCCAAACCAGCGGGGGAAACTACAATGAGCAGTTCTTC.

The V gene is TRBV7-2, the J gene TRBJ2-2; no clear D. The CDR3 contains 14 residues. V was cut by 4 bases and J by 5 bases, with 11 bases left in between. Germline CDR1 is SGHTA and CDR2 is FQGNSA. The DNA for the CDR3 is TGTGCCAGCAGCTGGGTGACTGGAACCGGGGAGCTGTTTTTT. This translates into CASSWVTGTGELFF.

The chain is built from TRBV10-3 and TRBJ1-1, with D tentatively TRBD1 (5 bases). The CDR3 is made up of 15 amino acids. Germline-derived CDR1 and CDR2 are ENHRY and SYGVKD. Trimming pared 0 bases from V and 0 bases from J, leaving 8 bases between. CDR3 region: CAISESGEVNTEAFF. CDR3 bases: TGTGCCATCAGTGAGTCAGGGGAGGTGAACACTGAAGCTTTCTTT.

The chain recombines TRBV5-5 with TRBJ2-2; D is unclear. The germline V gene encodes CDR1 SGHKS and CDR2 YYEKEE (reference sequence). CDR3 length: 12 amino acids. The V end was cut by 1 base, the J end by 7 bases, with 5 bases between. The chain's CDR3 is CASSLTGGELFF. CDR3 nucleotides: TGTGCCAGCAGCTTGACCGGCGGGGAGCTGTTTTTT.

The chain recombines TRBV28 with TRBJ1-1, with a weak D call TRBD1 (6 bases). This CDR3 spans 14 amino acids. V lost 1 base and J 5 bases, leaving 11 bases between the germline ends. Germline CDR1 and CDR2: MDHEN and SYDVKM. The CDR3: CASSLSGDKTEAFF. CDR3 nucleotide sequence: TGTGCCAGCAGTTTATCTGGGGACAAGACTGAAGCTTTCTTT.

The V and J genes are TRBV28 and TRBJ1-3; perhaps TRBD1 as D (5 bases). The CDR3 is made up of 14 amino acids. V was pared by 9 bases and J by 0 bases, with 12 bases between. Per germline, CDR1 MDHEN and CDR2 SYDVKM. CDR3 DNA: TGTGCCAGTGGGGGAGGGAGCTCTGGAAACACCATATATTTT. As protein: CASGGGSSGNTIYF.

The genes are TRBV24-1 and TRBJ2-1, with TRBD2 identical over 9 bases. In germline, CDR1 is KGHDR, CDR2 SFDVKD. V lost 3 bases and J lost 5; bases outside the gene matches: 7. The CDR3 consists of 16 residues. CDR3 region: CATSDPPSGDNNEQFF. CDR3 bases: TGTGCCACCAGTGATCCTCCTAGCGGGGATAACAATGAGCAGTTCTTC.

This chain links TRBV18 with TRBJ1-6, with a tentative D call TRBD1 (5 bases). Germline V gene sequence: CDR1 KGHSH, CDR2 LQKENI. Trimming removed 2 bases at V and 4 bases at J, with 15 bases between. The length of the CDR3 is 17 residues. The CDR3 region is CASSPAGRGIYNSPLHF. For the CDR3, the DNA is TGTGCCAGCTCACCAGCGGGAAGGGGAATTTATAATTCACCCCTCCACTTT.

This chain links TRBV28 with TRBJ2-2; D might be TRBD1 (6 bases). The V and J ends lost 6 bases and 0 bases respectively, with 11 bases between them. Germline V gene sequence: CDR1 MDHEN, CDR2 SYDVKM. CDR3 length equals 15 residues. CDR3 in DNA: TGTGCCAGCAGGGCAGGGGATTCGAACACCGGGGAGCTGTTTTTT. This translates into CASRAGDSNTGELFF. Looking up the rest from reference TRBV28 and TRBJ2-2 gives the full variable domain: DVKVTQSSRYLVKRTGEKVFLECVQDMDHENMFWYRQDPGLGLRLIYFSYDVKMKEKGDIPEGYSVSREKKERFSLILESASTNQTSMYLCASRAGDSNTGELFFGEGSRLTVL.

The chain links TRBV27 to TRBJ2-7; 12 bases fit TRBD2. The CDR3 is made up of 18 amino acids. V trimming: 5 bases; J trimming: 2 bases; junction bases outside the gene matches: 13. Per the germline V gene, CDR1 is MNHEY and CDR2 is SMNVEV (reference sequence). This chain's CDR3 is CASSTLAGGPWGAYEQYF. Here the CDR3 DNA reads TGTGCCAGCAGTACCCTAGCGGGAGGGCCCTGGGGCGCCTACGAGCAGTACTTC.

V gene TRBV5-5 combines with J gene TRBJ1-5; D not certain. Between the trimmed V and J ends, which lost 6 bases and 2 bases, there was a span of 15 bases. Germline lookup yields CDR1 SGHKS and CDR2 YYEKEE (reference sequence). The CDR3 runs 15 residues. The CDR3 bases are TGTGCCAGCAATCGGGGTGGGAGGGGCAATCAGCCCCAGCATTTT. The encoded protein is CASNRGGRGNQPQHF.

The chain employs TRBV28 and TRBJ2-1; TRBD2 might be the D (6 bases). V was clipped by 6 bases and J by 0 bases, with 12 bases between them. Germline lookup yields CDR1 MDHEN and CDR2 SYDVKM. CDR3 length: 15 residues. CDR3 loop: CASSPRDFSYNEQFF. CDR3 nucleotides: TGTGCCAGCAGCCCACGGGACTTCTCCTACAATGAGCAGTTCTTC.

The chain joins TRBV11-2 to TRBJ2-2, with a possible D match to TRBD1 (6 bases). The CDR3 is 19 amino acids. The germline V and J ends were trimmed by 0 bases and 0 bases, with 17 bases remaining between them. Germline lookup yields CDR1 SGHAT and CDR2 FQNNGV. The CDR3 region has the DNA TGTGCCAGCAGCTTAGAAGCCTGGACAGACTTCGCGAACACCGGGGAGCTGTTTTTT. Protein: CASSLEAWTDFANTGELFF.

The chain is built from TRBV7-9 and TRBJ2-3; 12 bases match TRBD2. Germline assignment: CDR1 SEHNR and CDR2 FQNEAQ (reference sequence). The CDR3 runs to 17 residues. J was trimmed by 2 bases and V by 4 bases; bases with no gene match: 7. The CDR3 bases are TGTGCCAGCAGCTCGCGGACTAGCGGGGAGCCCACAGATACGCAGTATTTT. Translation: CASSSRTSGEPTDTQYF.

This clone was seen just once. The gene calls are TRBV28 and TRBJ1-2; weak D call: TRBD1 (5 bases). Germline V gene data show CDR1 as MDHEN and CDR2 as SYDVKM. Trimming removed 2 bases at V and 8 bases at J, with 12 bases between. The CDR3 spans 13 residues. The CDR3 loop reads CASSLRQSRGYTF. The CDR3 DNA follows: TGTGCCAGCAGTTTACGACAGTCCCGCGGCTACACCTTC.

The CDR3 reads CASSLQPRQEETQYF. The CDR3 DNA reads TGCGCCAGCAGCTTGCAACCTCGACAGGAAGAGACCCAGTACTTC. This chain connects TRBV5-1 to TRBJ2-5, with a weak D call TRBD1 (6 bases). Germline V CDR1 and CDR2: SGHRS, YFSETQ. Trimming shortened V by 1 base and J by 3 bases, and 13 bases separated the two germline ends. The CDR3 consists of 15 residues.

This clone was counted between two and nine times. This sequence joins TRBV27 and TRBJ2-7, with 9 bases aligning to TRBD1. This CDR3 spans 15 amino acids. Per germline, CDR1 MNHEY and CDR2 SMNVEV (reference sequence). J gave up 1 base and V 3 bases, and 4 bases lay outside the gene matches. The CDR3 nucleotides are TGTGCCAGCAGTTTGGGACAGGGTAGGTCCTACGAGCAGTACTTC. Protein: CASSLGQGRSYEQYF.

CDR3 DNA: TGTGCCAGCAGCGTAGGACAGAACTTCTACGAGCAGTACTTC. Protein sequence: CASSVGQNFYEQYF. The rearrangement joins TRBV9 to TRBJ2-7, with D possibly matching TRBD1 (5 bases). The V gene's germline CDR1 is SGDLS and CDR2 YYNGEE. Trimming cost V 0 bases and J 3 bases, with 10 bases left between them. The CDR3 sequence is 14 residues long.

This chain links TRBV5-1 with TRBJ2-5, with a possible D match to TRBD1 (6 bases). V lost 0 bases and J 9 bases, leaving 18 bases between the germline ends. CDR3 length: 15 residues. The germline gives CDR1 SGHRS, CDR2 YFSETQ. CDR3 sequence (DNA): TGCGCCAGCAGCTTGGCCCACAGGGATTCAGGGGCCCAGTACTTC. Encoded protein: CASSLAHRDSGAQYF.

The chain employs TRBV5-4 and TRBJ2-1, with D unresolved. V lost 2 bases, J lost 7 bases, and 4 bases lay in between. The CDR3 covers 11 residues. Germline V gene sequence: CDR1 SGHNT, CDR2 YYREEE (reference sequence). The CDR3 DNA reads as TGTGCCAGCAGCTTCGGGAATGAGCAGTTCTTC. This sequence encodes CASSFGNEQFF.

The chain is built from TRBV6-1 and TRBJ2-1; TRBD2 might be the D (6 bases). This CDR3 comprises 17 residues. The germline V and J ends were trimmed by 0 bases and 7 bases, with 19 bases remaining between them. Germline V gives CDR1 MNHNS, CDR2 SASEGT. CDR3 in amino acids: CASSEAQGGPHWNEQFF. As DNA, the CDR3 is TGTGCCAGCAGTGAAGCGCAGGGAGGACCCCACTGGAATGAGCAGTTCTTC.

This clone was observed once. Other DNA sequences in the same sample also yield this CDR3. The gene calls are TRBV18 and TRBJ1-1, with a possible D match to TRBD1 (6 bases). CDR3 size: 15 residues. The germline V gene has CDR1 KGHSH and CDR2 LQKENI. Trimming shortened V by 3 bases and J by 1 base, and 12 bases separated the two germline ends. The CDR3 spells CASSPPGGANTEAFF. The CDR3 DNA is TGTGCCAGCTCACCCCCCGGGGGGGCGAACACTGAAGCTTTCTTT. The full variable domain, in which reference TRBV18 and TRBJ1-1 provide the parts outside the CDR3, is NAGVMQNPRHLVRRRGQEARLRCSPMKGHSHVYWYRQLPEEGLKFMVYLQKENIIDESGMPKERFSAEFPKEGPSILRIQQVVRGDSAAYFCASSPPGGANTEAFFGQGTRLTVV.

The chain joins TRBV9 to TRBJ2-5; 8 nucleotides align to TRBD2. Germline assignment: CDR1 SGDLS and CDR2 YYNGEE. V trimming: 2 bases; J trimming: 5 bases; junction bases outside the gene matches: 2. CDR3 length: 13 amino acids. This CDR3 is CASSVLAGETQYF. CDR3 coding DNA: TGTGCCAGCAGCGTTCTAGCGGGTGAGACCCAGTACTTC.

The chain has TRBV2 and TRBJ1-3, with D perhaps matching TRBD1 (6 bases). Trimming left V 6 bases short and J 4 bases short, with 13 bases between. This CDR3 is built from 14 residues. Germline V lookup: CDR1 SNHLY, CDR2 FYNNEI. The CDR3, as DNA: TGTGCCAGCAGCTTAACAGGGATCGGAAACACCATATATTTT. Its translation: CASSLTGIGNTIYF.

The gene calls are TRBV5-1 and TRBJ1-1; D gene ambiguous. V was shortened by 0 bases and J by 7 bases, with 13 bases between the two germline ends. Germline V CDR1 and CDR2: SGHRS, YFSETQ. The CDR3 loop spans 14 amino acids. The CDR3 DNA reads as TGCGCCAGCAGCTTGGCTGGGAGTTCCCGTGAAGCTTTCTTT. Translation: CASSLAGSSREAFF. The full variable domain, its missing parts supplied by reference TRBV5-1 and TRBJ1-1, is KAGVTQTPRYLIKTRGQQVTLSCSPISGHRSVSWYQQTPGQGLQFLFEYFSETQRNKGNFPGRFSGRQFSNSRSEMNVSTLELGDSALYLCASSLAGSSREAFFGQGTRLTVV.